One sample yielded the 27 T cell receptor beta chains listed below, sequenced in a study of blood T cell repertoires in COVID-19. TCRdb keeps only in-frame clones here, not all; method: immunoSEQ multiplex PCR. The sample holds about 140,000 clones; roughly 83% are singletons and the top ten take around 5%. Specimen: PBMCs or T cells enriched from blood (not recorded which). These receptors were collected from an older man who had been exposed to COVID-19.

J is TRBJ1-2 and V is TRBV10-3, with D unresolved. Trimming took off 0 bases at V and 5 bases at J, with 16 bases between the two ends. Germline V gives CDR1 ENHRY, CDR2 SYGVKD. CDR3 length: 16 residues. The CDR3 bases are TGTGCCATCAGTGAGTCGATTACGGCAGGTCGGTATGGCTACACCTTC. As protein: CAISESITAGRYGYTF.

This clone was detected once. The CDR3 sequence is CATSEARGSDTQYF. CDR3 bases: TGTGCCACCAGTGAAGCCCGCGGGAGCGATACGCAGTATTTT. The J gene is TRBJ2-3, the V gene TRBV24-1, with 7 bases matching TRBD2. CDR3 size: 14 residues. With V trimmed by 4 bases and J by 6 bases, 6 bases remained unmatched. Germline lookup yields CDR1 KGHDR and CDR2 SFDVKD.

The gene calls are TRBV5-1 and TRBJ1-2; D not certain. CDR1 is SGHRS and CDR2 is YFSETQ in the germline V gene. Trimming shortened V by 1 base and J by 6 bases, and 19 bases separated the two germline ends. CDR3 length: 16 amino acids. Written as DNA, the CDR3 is TGCGCCAGCAGCTTGCCGATGGGAACTTCGGGAGATGGCTACACCTTC. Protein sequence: CASSLPMGTSGDGYTF.

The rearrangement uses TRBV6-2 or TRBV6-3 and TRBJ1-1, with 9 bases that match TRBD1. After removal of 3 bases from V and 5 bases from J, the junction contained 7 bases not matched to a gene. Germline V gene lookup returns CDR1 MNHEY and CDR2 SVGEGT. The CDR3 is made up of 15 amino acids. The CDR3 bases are TGTGCCAGCAGTTATAACAGGGGGCGTTGGACTGAAGCTTTCTTT. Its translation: CASSYNRGRWTEAFF.

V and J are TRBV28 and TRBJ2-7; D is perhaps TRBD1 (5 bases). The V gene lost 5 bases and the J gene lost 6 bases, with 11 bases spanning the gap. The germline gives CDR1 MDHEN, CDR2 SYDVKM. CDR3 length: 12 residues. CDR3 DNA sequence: TGTGCCAGCAGTCCCTCGGACATCGAGCAGTACTTC. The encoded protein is CASSPSDIEQYF.

This CDR3 is CASSLDRTDSPLHF. In nucleotides, the CDR3 is TGTGCCAGCAGCTTGGACAGGACCGACTCACCCCTCCACTTT. This chain links TRBV7-2 with TRBJ1-6; 7 bases are shared with TRBD1. Losses at the gene ends were 3 bases for V and 10 bases for J; bases not matched to a gene: 6. The CDR3 length is 14 residues. CDR1 and CDR2 (germline): SGHTA, FQGNSA.

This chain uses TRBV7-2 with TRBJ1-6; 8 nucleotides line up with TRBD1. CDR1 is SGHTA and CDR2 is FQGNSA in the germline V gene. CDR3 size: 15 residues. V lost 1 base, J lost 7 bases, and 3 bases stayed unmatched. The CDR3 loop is CASSLVGQGNSPLHF. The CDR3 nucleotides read TGTGCCAGCAGCTTAGTAGGACAGGGAAATTCACCCCTCCACTTT.

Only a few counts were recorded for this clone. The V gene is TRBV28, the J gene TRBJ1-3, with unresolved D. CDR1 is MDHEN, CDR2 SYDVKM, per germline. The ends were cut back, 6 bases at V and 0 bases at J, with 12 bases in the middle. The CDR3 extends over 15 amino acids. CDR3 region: CASSKRLTSGNTIYF. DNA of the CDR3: TGTGCCAGCAGCAAGCGACTAACCTCTGGAAACACCATATATTTT. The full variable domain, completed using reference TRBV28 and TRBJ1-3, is DVKVTQSSRYLVKRTGEKVFLECVQDMDHENMFWYRQDPGLGLRLIYFSYDVKMKEKGDIPEGYSVSREKKERFSLILESASTNQTSMYLCASSKRLTSGNTIYFGEGSWLTVV.

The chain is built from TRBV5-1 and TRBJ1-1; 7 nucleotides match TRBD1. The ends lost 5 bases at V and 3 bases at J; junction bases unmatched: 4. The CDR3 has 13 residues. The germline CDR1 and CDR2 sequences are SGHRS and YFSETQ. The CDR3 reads CASRHDRDTEAFF. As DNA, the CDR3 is TGCGCCAGCAGGCACGACAGGGACACTGAAGCTTTCTTT.

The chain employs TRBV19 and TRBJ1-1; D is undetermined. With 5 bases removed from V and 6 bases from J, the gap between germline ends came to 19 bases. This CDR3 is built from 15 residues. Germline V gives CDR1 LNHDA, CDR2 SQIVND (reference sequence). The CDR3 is CASSLTSEGRAEAFF. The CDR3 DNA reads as TGTGCCAGTAGTCTGACAAGCGAAGGGAGGGCTGAAGCTTTCTTT. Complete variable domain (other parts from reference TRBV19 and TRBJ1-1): DGGITQSPKYLFRKEGQNVTLSCEQNLNHDAMYWYRQDPGQGLRLIYYSQIVNDFQKGDIAEGYSVSREKKESFPLTVTSAQKNPTAFYLCASSLTSEGRAEAFFGQGTRLTVV.

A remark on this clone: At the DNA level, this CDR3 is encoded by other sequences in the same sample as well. The CDR3 is CASSSSGELFF. Here the CDR3 DNA reads TGTGCCAGCAGTTCTTCCGGGGAGCTGTTTTTT. The rearrangement links TRBV12-3 or TRBV12-4 to TRBJ2-2; D not resolved. The CDR3 runs 11 residues. V was clipped by 4 bases and J by 6 bases, with 3 bases between them.

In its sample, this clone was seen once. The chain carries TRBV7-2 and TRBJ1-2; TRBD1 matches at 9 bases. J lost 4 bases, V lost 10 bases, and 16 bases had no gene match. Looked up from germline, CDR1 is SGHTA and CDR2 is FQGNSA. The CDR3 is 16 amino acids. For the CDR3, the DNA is TGTGCCACAGGTAGCGGGACAGGGAGCGGAAGCTATGGCTACACCTTC. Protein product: CATGSGTGSGSYGYTF.

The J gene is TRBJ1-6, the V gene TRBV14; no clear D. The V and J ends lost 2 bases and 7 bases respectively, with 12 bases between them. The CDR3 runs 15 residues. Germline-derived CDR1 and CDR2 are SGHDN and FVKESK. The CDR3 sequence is CASSQSVIANSPLHF. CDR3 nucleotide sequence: TGTGCCAGCAGCCAATCGGTCATAGCAAATTCACCCCTCCACTTT. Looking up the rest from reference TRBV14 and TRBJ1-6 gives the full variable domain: EAGVTQFPSHSVIEKGQTVTLRCDPISGHDNLYWYRRVMGKEIKFLLHFVKESKQDESGMPNNRFLAERTGGTYSTLKVQPAELEDSGVYFCASSQSVIANSPLHFGNGTRLTVT.

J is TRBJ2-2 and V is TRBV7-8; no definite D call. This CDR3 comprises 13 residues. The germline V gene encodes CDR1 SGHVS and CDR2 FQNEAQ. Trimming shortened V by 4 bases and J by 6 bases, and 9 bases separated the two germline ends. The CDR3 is CASSSSVAGELFF. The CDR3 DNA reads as TGTGCCAGCAGCTCCTCGGTGGCCGGGGAGCTGTTTTTT.

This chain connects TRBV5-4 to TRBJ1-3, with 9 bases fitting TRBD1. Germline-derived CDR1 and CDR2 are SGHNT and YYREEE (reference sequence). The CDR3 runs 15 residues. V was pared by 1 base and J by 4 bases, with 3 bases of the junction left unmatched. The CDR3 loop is CASSLTGGAGNTIYF. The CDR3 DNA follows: TGTGCCAGCAGCTTGACAGGGGGCGCGGGAAACACCATATATTTT.

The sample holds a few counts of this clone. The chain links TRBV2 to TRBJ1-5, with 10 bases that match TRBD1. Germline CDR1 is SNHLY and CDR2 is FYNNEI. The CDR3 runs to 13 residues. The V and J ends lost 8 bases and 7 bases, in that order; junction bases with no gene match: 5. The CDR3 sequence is CASRGQGTQPQHF. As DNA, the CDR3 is TGTGCCAGCCGGGGACAGGGGACCCAGCCCCAGCATTTT.

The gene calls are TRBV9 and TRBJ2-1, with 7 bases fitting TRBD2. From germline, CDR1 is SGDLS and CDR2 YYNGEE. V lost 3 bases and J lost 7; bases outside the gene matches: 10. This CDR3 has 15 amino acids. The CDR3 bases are TGTGCCAGCAGCGCTTCGAGGGGCGGGAGAAATGAGCAGTTCTTC. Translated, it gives CASSASRGGRNEQFF.

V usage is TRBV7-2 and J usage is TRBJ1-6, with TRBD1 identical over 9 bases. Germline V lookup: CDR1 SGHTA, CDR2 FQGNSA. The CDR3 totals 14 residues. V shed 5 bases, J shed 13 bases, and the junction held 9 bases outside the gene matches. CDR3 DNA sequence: TGTGCCAGCAGCACCCCTCGGGACAGGGTCCCCCTCCACTTT. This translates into CASSTPRDRVPLHF.

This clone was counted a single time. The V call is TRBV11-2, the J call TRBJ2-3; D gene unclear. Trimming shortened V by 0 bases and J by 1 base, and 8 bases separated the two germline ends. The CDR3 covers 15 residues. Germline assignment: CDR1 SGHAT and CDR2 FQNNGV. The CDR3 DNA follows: TGTGCCAGCAGCTTAGATCTAGGAGGCACAGATACGCAGTATTTT. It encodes CASSLDLGGTDTQYF.

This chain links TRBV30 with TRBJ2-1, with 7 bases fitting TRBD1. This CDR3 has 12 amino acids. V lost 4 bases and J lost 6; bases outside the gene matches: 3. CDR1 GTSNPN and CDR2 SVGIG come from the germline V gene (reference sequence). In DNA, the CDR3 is TGTGCCTGGAATCGACAGGGCAATGAGCAGTTCTTC. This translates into CAWNRQGNEQFF.

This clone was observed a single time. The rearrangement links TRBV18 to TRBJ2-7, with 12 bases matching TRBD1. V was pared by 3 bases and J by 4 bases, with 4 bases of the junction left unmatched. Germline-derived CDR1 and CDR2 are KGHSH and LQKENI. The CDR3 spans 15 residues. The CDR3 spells CASSPRDRGQYEQYF. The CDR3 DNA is TGTGCCAGCTCACCCCGGGACAGGGGGCAATACGAGCAGTACTTC.

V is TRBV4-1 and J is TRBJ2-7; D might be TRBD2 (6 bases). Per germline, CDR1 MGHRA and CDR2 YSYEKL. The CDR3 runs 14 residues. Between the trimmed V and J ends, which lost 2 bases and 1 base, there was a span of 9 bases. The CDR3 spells CASSQSSVSYEQYF. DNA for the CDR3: TGCGCCAGCAGCCAATCTAGCGTATCCTACGAGCAGTACTTC.

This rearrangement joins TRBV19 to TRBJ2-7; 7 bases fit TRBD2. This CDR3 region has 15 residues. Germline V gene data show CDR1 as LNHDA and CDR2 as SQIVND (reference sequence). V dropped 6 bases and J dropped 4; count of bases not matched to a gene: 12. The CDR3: CASRARMGGTYEQYF. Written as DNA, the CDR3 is TGTGCCAGTAGGGCAAGAATGGGAGGGACGTACGAGCAGTACTTC.

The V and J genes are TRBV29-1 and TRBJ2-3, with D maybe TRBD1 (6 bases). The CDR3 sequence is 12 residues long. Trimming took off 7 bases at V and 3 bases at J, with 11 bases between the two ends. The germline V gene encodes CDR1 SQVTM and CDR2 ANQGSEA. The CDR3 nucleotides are TGCAGCGCTGGCGGACAGACAGATACGCAGTATTTT. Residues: CSAGGQTDTQYF.

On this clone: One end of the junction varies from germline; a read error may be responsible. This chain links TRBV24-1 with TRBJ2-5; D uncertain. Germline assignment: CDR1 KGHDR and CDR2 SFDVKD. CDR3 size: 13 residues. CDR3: CAASDARLETQYF. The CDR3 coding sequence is TGTGCCGCCAGTGATGCCCGACTTGAGACCCAGTACTTC.

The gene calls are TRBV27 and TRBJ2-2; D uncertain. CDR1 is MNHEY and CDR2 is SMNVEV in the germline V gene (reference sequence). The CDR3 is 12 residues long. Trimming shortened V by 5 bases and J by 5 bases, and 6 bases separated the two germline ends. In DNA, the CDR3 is TGTGCCAGCAGTAGAGGAACCGGGGAGCTGTTTTTT. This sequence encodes CASSRGTGELFF.

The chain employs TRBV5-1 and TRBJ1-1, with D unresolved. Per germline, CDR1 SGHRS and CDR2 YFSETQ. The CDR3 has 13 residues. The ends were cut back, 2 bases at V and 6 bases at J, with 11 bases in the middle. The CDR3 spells CASSFGQASEAFF. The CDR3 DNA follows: TGCGCCAGCAGCTTTGGCCAGGCCTCTGAAGCTTTCTTT.